The sequence of this T cell receptor beta chain was determined in a study of Ad26.COV2.S vaccination and SARS-CoV-2 variants (dated by TCRdb to about 2021). Study-level background: Vaccine-arm donors were drawn from COV1001, a multicentre, randomized, double-blind, placebo-controlled phase I-IIa trial of Ad26.COV2.S in healthy adults. Ad26.COV2.S was administered intramuscularly at a dose of 5x10^10 or 1x10^11 viral particles, either as one shot or as two shots given 56 days apart. TCRbeta repertoire sequencing served as the tool for gauging how specific and how broad the SARS-CoV-2-reactive T cell receptors were following Ad26.COV2.S vaccination. A total of 32 samples were included in the TCR-sequenced set, comprising around 19 Ad26.COV2.S vaccine recipients, 5 placebo recipients and 8 SARS-CoV-2 convalescent individuals. Trial participants were randomized into five groups of five: low-dose or high-dose Ad26.COV2.S given once or twice, or placebo on both occasions. Throughout the experiments and outcome assessment, investigators stayed blinded to trial group allocation. Paper-wide results and their limitations: The study lacked the statistical power to compare responses across vaccine doses or regimens. After vaccination, substantial breadth of spike-specific CD8+ and CD4+ T cell responses was reported. The authors noted that the TCR breadth and depth analyses may have underestimated total T cell responses. Non-spike TCR breadth was comparable between vaccine and placebo recipients, consistent with the vaccine containing only spike. Spike-specific TCR breadth was higher in Ad26.COV2.S recipients than in placebo recipients (P = 0.0014).

The treatment or condition label of this sample denotes: some 19 received Ad26.COV2.S at low or high dose, single or two shots; about five received placebo; per-sample allocation not given. For vaccine and placebo recipients, the sequenced repertoires came from samples collected on day 63 after the first injection. Cohort 1b enrolled roughly 25 adults aged 18-55 years at a single site in Boston, USA, between 29 July and 7 August 2020. Ad26.COV2.S consisted of a replication-incompetent adenovirus type 26 vector by which a prefusion-stabilized SARS-CoV-2 spike protein from the original Wuhan strain was expressed. With respect to this clone: This clone's antigen is unknown. No much larger clonotype is one base removed from it; base qualities were not supplied. Other DNA sequences in this sample translate to the same CDR3.

The CDR3, from cysteine to phenylalanine, totals 13 residues. Here the CDR3 DNA is all that survives: 39 bases in frame from base 1. The germline V gene (reference sequence) sets CDR1 to LGHDT and CDR2 to YNNKEL. V is cut by 4 bases and J by 0 bases, and the space between the germline ends is 6 bases. TCRbeta CDR3 regions were sequenced with the immunoSEQ Assay. After extraction, genomic DNA underwent amplification by bias-controlled multiplex PCR, followed by high-throughput sequencing. Per the original workflow: To quantify the absolute abundance of every unique TCRbeta CDR3 region, sequences were collapsed and filtered. T cell fraction was estimated by normalizing TCRbeta template counts to usable DNA, with usable DNA measured through amplification of reference genes found in all nucleated cells. Repertoire TCRs were annotated as SARS-CoV-2-specific by exact matching of V gene, CDR3 amino acid sequence and J gene to a known reactive TCR set. The reference SARS-CoV-2 TCR set was obtained from MIRA and was filtered for enrichment in COVID-19-positive ImmuneCODE repertoires, whereby public or cross-reactive TCRs were removed. Using the MIRA antigens, annotated TCRs were further analysed by specific ORF or by position within an ORF. Depth was the summed frequency of annotated unique rearrangements, while breadth was defined as annotated unique rearrangements over total unique productive rearrangements. Group comparisons of TCR breadth used two-sided Wilcoxon rank-sum tests. Here the immuneACCESS table is served through TCRdb, limited to in-frame sequences with V and J called. Missing clones are a known gap in these copies; in checked studies unresolved V genes cover under half, and the rest lacks a known reason. D and trimming were read from the DNA, whereas the V and J calls and clone size are those reported in that table. The sample data list 300,000 to 500,000 clones, and roughly nine tenths of these were observed just once. The ten top clones hold 3.5% of the sample.

Rearrangement joined TRBV3-1 (or the pseudogene TRBV3-2) to TRBJ1-1, with the D gene uncertain. The sequences come from peripheral blood, collected in a trial of Ad26.COV2.S vaccine versus placebo. The TCR originated in a person between 18 and 65 years old who received the Ad26.COV2.S COVID-19 vaccine or a placebo. CDR3 loop: CASSRQVNTEAFF. In nucleotides, the sequence is TGTGCCAGCAGCCGGCAGGTGAACACTGAAGCTTTCTTT.